These 11 T cell receptor beta chains originate from one sample sequenced in a study of T-cell reconstitution after alpha-beta-depleted transplantation in children. Unique molecular identifiers were used in preparing the TCRbeta library. TCRdb itself ran the PCR reads through MiXCR, one entry per CDR3 protein. The data contain some 600,000 distinct CDR3 sequences, roughly 13% of them singletons. Source: PBMCs, mostly from graft donor cells, taken 360 days after TCRalphabeta/CD19-depleted stem cell transplant. These receptor sequences come from a male patient between 10 and 17 years old who had a stem cell transplant for acute myeloid leukemia, so the T cells may come from the graft donor.

The rearrangement links TRBV14 to TRBJ2-1, with 8 bases fitting TRBD2. The germline V gene has CDR1 SGHDN and CDR2 FVKESK. With V trimmed by 7 bases and J by 2 bases, 25 bases remained unmatched. CDR3 length: 21 amino acids. CDR3 sequence: CASKKGGVGPIAGPPYNEQFF. CDR3 in DNA: TGTGCCAGCAAAAAAGGGGGGGTGGGTCCCATAGCGGGACCACCCTACAATGAGCAGTTCTTC.

The table lists this clonotype with many counts. CDR3 loop: CASSQRTGGLNEQFF. The CDR3 nucleotides are TGCGCCAGCAGCCAACGGACAGGGGGGTTGAATGAGCAGTTCTTC. V is TRBV5-1 and J is TRBJ2-1, with 10 nucleotides matching TRBD1. CDR3 length: 15 residues. Trimming cost V 4 bases and J 7 bases; bases outside gene matches: 8. Looked up from germline, CDR1 is SGHRS and CDR2 is YFSETQ.

This chain joins TRBV18 and TRBJ2-7; D is unresolved. Germline CDR1 reads KGHSH; CDR2 reads LQKENI. The length of the CDR3 is 14 residues. V gave up 5 bases and J gave up 4 bases, with 15 bases separating them. The CDR3 nucleotides read TGTGCCAGCTCAACGGCACAAACACGGTACGAGCAGTACTTC. This translates into CASSTAQTRYEQYF.

This clonotype was recorded at least ten times. V is TRBV13 and J is TRBJ2-3, with D unresolved. V lost 3 bases, J lost 0 bases, and 10 bases lay in between. The CDR3 is made up of 15 amino acids. Germline V gene data show CDR1 as PRHDT and CDR2 as FYEKMQ (reference sequence). The DNA of the CDR3 is TGTGCCAGCAGCTTTGCTCCAACTAGCACAGATACGCAGTATTTT. Encoded protein: CASSFAPTSTDTQYF.

V usage is TRBV29-1 and J usage is TRBJ2-7; perhaps D is TRBD1 or TRBD2 (5 bases each). The CDR3 loop spans 12 amino acids. From germline, CDR1 is SQVTM and CDR2 ANQGSEA. Trimming removed 5 bases at V and 2 bases at J, with 10 bases between. The CDR3 nucleotides are TGCAGCGTTTCCGGGACCCCCTACGAGCAGTACTTC. Translating it yields CSVSGTPYEQYF.

The CDR3 nucleotides are TGTGCCAGCTTGGGGGTCAAAAACATTCAGTACTTC. This translates into CASLGVKNIQYF. This chain links TRBV12-3 or TRBV12-4 with TRBJ2-4; D tentatively fits TRBD1 or TRBD2 (5 bases each). This CDR3 contains 12 residues. Trimming cost V 8 bases and J 3 bases, with 8 bases left between them.

This clonotype came up many times. The V and J genes are TRBV5-1 and TRBJ2-5; TRBD2 might be the D (5 bases). The CDR3 loop spans 15 amino acids. Trimming removed 4 bases from V and 3 bases from J, with 16 bases in between. Germline CDR1 SGHRS, CDR2 YFSETQ. The CDR3 DNA reads TGCGCCAGCAGCCTAGGTGGGCTAGCAAAAGAGACCCAGTACTTC. This gives the protein CASSLGGLAKETQYF. Full variable domain (rest looked up from reference TRBV5-1 and TRBJ2-5): KAGVTQTPRYLIKTRGQQVTLSCSPISGHRSVSWYQQTPGQGLQFLFEYFSETQRNKGNFPGRFSGRQFSNSRSEMNVSTLELGDSALYLCASSLGGLAKETQYFGPGTRLLVL.

This clonotype was detected many times. The V call is TRBV18, the J call TRBJ2-1, with no clear D. V lost 8 bases, J lost 8 bases, and 13 bases lay in between. The germline CDR1 and CDR2 sequences are KGHSH and LQKENI. The CDR3 is 12 amino acids. CDR3 residues: CASSPRGDEQFF. The CDR3 nucleotides are TGTGCCAGCAGCCCTCGAGGTGATGAGCAGTTCTTC.

This clonotype was observed at least ten times. The DNA for the CDR3 is TGCGCCAGCAGCTTGGGACCATTAGCGGTTGGGGATACGCAGTATTTT. Residues: CASSLGPLAVGDTQYF. The rearrangement joins TRBV5-1 to TRBJ2-3; tentative D call: TRBD2 (6 bases). Germline lookup yields CDR1 SGHRS and CDR2 YFSETQ. V was trimmed by 0 bases and J by 6 bases, leaving 17 bases between them. The length of the CDR3 is 16 residues.

The chain has TRBV6-2 or TRBV6-3 and TRBJ2-7; the match to TRBD1 covers 9 bases. The CDR3 has 15 residues. Germline values: CDR1 MNHEY, CDR2 SVGEGT. V dropped 5 bases and J dropped 4; count of bases not matched to a gene: 9. CDR3 nucleotide sequence: TGTGCCAGCAGTAATATCGGGACAGGGTCATACGAGCAGTACTTC. Translated: CASSNIGTGSYEQYF.

In this sample, this clonotype turned up many times. The V gene is TRBV6-2 or TRBV6-3, the J gene TRBJ2-1; TRBD2 agrees at 8 bases. Germline V lookup: CDR1 MNHEY, CDR2 SVGEGT. CDR3 length equals 16 residues. With V trimmed by 6 bases and J by 3 bases, 10 bases remained unmatched. The CDR3 loop is CASSPGRGGIYNEQFF. In nucleotides, the CDR3 is TGTGCCAGCAGCCCCGGGAGGGGAGGGATCTACAATGAGCAGTTCTTC.